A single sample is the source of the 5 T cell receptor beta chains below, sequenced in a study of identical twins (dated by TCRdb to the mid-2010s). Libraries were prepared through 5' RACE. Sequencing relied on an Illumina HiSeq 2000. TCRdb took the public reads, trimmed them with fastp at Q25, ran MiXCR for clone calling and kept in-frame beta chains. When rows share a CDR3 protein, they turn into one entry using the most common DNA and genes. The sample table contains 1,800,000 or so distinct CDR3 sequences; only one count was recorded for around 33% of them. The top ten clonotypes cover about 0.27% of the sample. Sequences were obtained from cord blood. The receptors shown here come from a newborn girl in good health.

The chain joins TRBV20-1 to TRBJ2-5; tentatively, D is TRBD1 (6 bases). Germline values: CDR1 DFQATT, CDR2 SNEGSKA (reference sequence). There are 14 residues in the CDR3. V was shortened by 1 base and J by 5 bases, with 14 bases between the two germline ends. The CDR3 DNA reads TGCAGTGCTAGAGCGGCAGGGGCGGTTGAGACCCAGTACTTC. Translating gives CSARAAGAVETQYF.

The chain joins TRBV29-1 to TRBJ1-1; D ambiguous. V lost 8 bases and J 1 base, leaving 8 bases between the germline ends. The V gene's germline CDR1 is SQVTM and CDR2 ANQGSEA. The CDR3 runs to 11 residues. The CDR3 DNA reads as TGCAGCATTTTTCAGAACACTGAAGCTTTCTTT. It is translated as CSIFQNTEAFF. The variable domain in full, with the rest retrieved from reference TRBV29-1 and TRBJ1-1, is SAVISQKPSRDICQRGTSLTIQCQVDSQVTMMFWYRQQPGQSLTLIATANQGSEATYESGFVIDKFPISRPNLTFSTLTVSNMSPEDSSIYLCSIFQNTEAFFGQGTRLTVV.

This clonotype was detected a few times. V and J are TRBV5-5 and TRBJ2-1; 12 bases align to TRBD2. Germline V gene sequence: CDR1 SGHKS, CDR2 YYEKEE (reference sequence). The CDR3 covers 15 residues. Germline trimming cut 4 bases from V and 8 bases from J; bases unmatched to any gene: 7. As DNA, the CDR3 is TGTGCCAGCAGCGGTCTAGCGGGGGGGCCTGATGAGCAGTTCTTC. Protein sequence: CASSGLAGGPDEQFF. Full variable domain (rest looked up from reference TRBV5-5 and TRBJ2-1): DAGVTQSPTHLIKTRGQQVTLRCSPISGHKSVSWYQQVLGQGPQFIFQYYEKEERGRGNFPDRFSARQFPNYSSELNVNALLLGDSALYLCASSGLAGGPDEQFFGPGTRLTVL.

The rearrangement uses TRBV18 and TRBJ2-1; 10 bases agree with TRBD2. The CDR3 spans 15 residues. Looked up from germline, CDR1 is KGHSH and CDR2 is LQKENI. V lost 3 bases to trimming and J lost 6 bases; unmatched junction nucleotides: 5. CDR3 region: CASSPYSGRINEQFF. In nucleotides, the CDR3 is TGTGCCAGCTCACCGTATAGCGGGAGGATCAATGAGCAGTTCTTC.

The CDR3 spells CASSQEWGGTGNQPQHF. In DNA form, the CDR3 reads TGTGCCAGCAGCCAAGAGTGGGGGGGCACAGGCAATCAGCCCCAGCATTTT. The chain couples TRBV3-1 to TRBJ1-5, with D maybe TRBD1 (6 bases). V was clipped by 0 bases and J by 2 bases, with 14 bases between them. There are 17 residues in the CDR3. CDR1 and CDR2 (germline): LGHDT, YNNKEL (reference sequence).